Following are 15 T cell receptor beta chains from one sample sequenced in a study of blood T cell repertoires in COVID-19. Clones were read by immunoSEQ multiplex PCR, and TCRdb kept only the in-frame ones, dropping some. The sample shows some 350,000 clones, around 91% of them seen only once. The material sequenced was peripheral blood. Receptors originate from a man between 18 and 29 years old with active or convalescent COVID-19.

The chain is built from TRBV6-5 and TRBJ2-1, with 8 bases that match TRBD2. The germline gives CDR1 MNHEY, CDR2 SVGAGI. The trim removed 6 bases at V and 7 bases at J, leaving 11 bases unmatched. This CDR3 spans 15 amino acids. CDR3 region: CASSRGGGVLNEQFF. The CDR3 DNA reads TGTGCCAGCAGCCGGGGGGGCGGGGTGTTAAATGAGCAGTTCTTC.

The chain recombines TRBV9 with TRBJ1-6; a possible D gene is TRBD1 (6 bases). Between the trimmed V and J ends, which lost 0 bases and 10 bases, there was a span of 14 bases. Germline V lookup: CDR1 SGDLS, CDR2 YYNGEE. The CDR3 totals 15 residues. CDR3 protein: CASSVEGGVGSPLHF. CDR3 DNA: TGTGCCAGCAGCGTAGAGGGGGGGGTAGGATCACCCCTCCACTTT.

This chain uses TRBV4-2 with TRBJ2-1; no clear D gene. The CDR3 contains 15 residues. Trimming cost V 0 bases and J 7 bases, with 13 bases left between them. The V gene's germline CDR1 is LGHNA and CDR2 YNFKEQ. This CDR3 is CASSQDYNPPNEQFF. The CDR3 DNA sequence: TGTGCCAGCAGCCAAGATTACAATCCTCCAAATGAGCAGTTCTTC.

The chain carries TRBV19 and TRBJ2-5, with 12 positions matching TRBD1. The germline CDR1 and CDR2 sequences are LNHDA and SQIVND (reference sequence). The length of the CDR3 is 15 residues. Trimming removed 5 bases from V and 6 bases from J; junction bases left unmatched: 7. The CDR3 DNA reads as TGTGCCAGTAGTGCCGGGACAGGGGGCTTAAAGACCCAGTACTTC. It is translated as CASSAGTGGLKTQYF.

DNA for the CDR3: TGTGCCAGCTCACCACCGCGGGGGGCCGGAAATGAGCAGTTCTTC. Translated: CASSPPRGAGNEQFF. The chain uses TRBV18 and TRBJ2-1; 8 nucleotides line up with TRBD2. The CDR3 is 15 amino acids. Germline V gene data show CDR1 as KGHSH and CDR2 as LQKENI. J gave up 7 bases and V 0 bases, and 5 bases lay outside the gene matches.

The rearrangement uses TRBV29-1 and TRBJ2-1, with 11 bases that match TRBD2. J was trimmed by 7 bases and V by 2 bases; bases with no gene match: 13. Germline CDR1 and CDR2: SQVTM and ANQGSEA. This CDR3 region has 17 residues. The CDR3 reads CSVENRRLLAGVNEQFF. DNA of the CDR3: TGCAGCGTTGAAAATAGGCGGTTACTAGCGGGAGTGAATGAGCAGTTCTTC.

This sequence joins TRBV10-3 and TRBJ2-2; D gene ambiguous. Germline V gene sequence: CDR1 ENHRY, CDR2 SYGVKD. The CDR3 runs 14 residues. Between the trimmed V and J ends, which lost 2 bases and 1 base, there was a span of 5 bases. CDR3 region: CAISETQNTGELFF. The CDR3 DNA reads TGTGCCATCAGTGAGACTCAGAACACCGGGGAGCTGTTTTTT.

V is TRBV7-8 and J is TRBJ1-5, with unresolved D. The germline V and J ends were trimmed by 0 bases and 2 bases, with 8 bases remaining between them. This CDR3 is 15 amino acids long. Looked up from germline, CDR1 is SGHVS and CDR2 is FQNEAQ. The CDR3 DNA reads as TGTGCCAGCAGCTTAGCGTATGTAGGCAATCAGCCCCAGCATTTT. It specifies CASSLAYVGNQPQHF.

The CDR3 reads CASSQDPGQGGETQYF. The DNA of the CDR3 is TGCGCCAGCAGCCAAGATCCGGGACAGGGTGGGGAGACCCAGTACTTC. This chain connects TRBV4-1 to TRBJ2-5, with 9 bases lining up with TRBD1. The germline V gene encodes CDR1 MGHRA and CDR2 YSYEKL. CDR3 length equals 16 residues. V trimming: 0 bases; J trimming: 5 bases; junction bases outside the gene matches: 7.

V and J are TRBV13 and TRBJ2-2, with TRBD1 matching over 11 bases. The germline CDR1 and CDR2 sequences are PRHDT and FYEKMQ (reference sequence). The ends lost 4 bases at V and 8 bases at J; junction bases unmatched: 3. The CDR3 contains 14 residues. The DNA for the CDR3 is TGTGCCAGCAGCTCGGACAGGGGGCCTGGGGAGCTGTTTTTT. It translates to CASSSDRGPGELFF.

The rearrangement links TRBV29-1 to TRBJ2-7; 8 bases agree with TRBD2. V shed 3 bases and J 6 bases; nucleotides not matched to a gene: 4. The germline gives CDR1 SQVTM, CDR2 ANQGSEA. This CDR3 comprises 12 residues. The CDR3 region is CSVDAGGPEQYF. The CDR3, as DNA: TGCAGCGTTGATGCGGGAGGTCCCGAGCAGTACTTC.

This chain links TRBV29-1 with TRBJ2-5; tentative D call: TRBD2 (6 bases). Per the germline V gene, CDR1 is SQVTM and CDR2 is ANQGSEA. CDR3 size: 16 residues. Trimming cost V 2 bases and J 2 bases, with 18 bases left between them. DNA for the CDR3: TGCAGCGTTGAATTCTTTGGGACTGTTAATCAAGAGACCCAGTACTTC. It codes for CSVEFFGTVNQETQYF.

The J gene is TRBJ2-7, the V gene TRBV9, with TRBD1 as a possible D gene (6 bases). The CDR3 extends over 14 amino acids. Trimming removed 4 bases from V and 2 bases from J, with 13 bases in between. The V gene's germline CDR1 is SGDLS and CDR2 YYNGEE. The CDR3 protein is CASSKEDSAYEQYF. CDR3 nucleotide sequence: TGTGCCAGCAGCAAGGAGGACAGCGCCTACGAGCAGTACTTC.

The chain has TRBV5-4 and TRBJ1-6; D unresolved. CDR1 and CDR2 (germline): SGHNT, YYREEE (reference sequence). V shed 3 bases and J shed 5 bases, with 9 bases lying between them. CDR3 size: 14 residues. The CDR3 sequence: CASSSTVNNSPLHF. In nucleotides, the CDR3 is TGTGCCAGCAGCTCCACAGTAAATAATTCACCCCTCCACTTT.

The chain carries TRBV15 and TRBJ2-3, with TRBD2 as a possible D gene (6 bases). The V gene lost 3 bases and the J gene lost 6 bases, with 16 bases spanning the gap. The CDR3 extends over 15 amino acids. Germline V gives CDR1 LNHNV, CDR2 YYDKDF (reference sequence). The CDR3 here is CATSSSARGADTQYF. As DNA, the CDR3 is TGTGCCACCAGCAGTTCAGCGCGGGGCGCTGATACGCAGTATTTT. The full variable domain, completed using reference TRBV15 and TRBJ2-3, is DAMVIQNPRYQVTQFGKPVTLSCSQTLNHNVMYWYQQKSSQAPKLLFHYYDKDFNNEADTPDNFQSRRPNTSFCFLDIRSPGLGDTAMYLCATSSSARGADTQYFGPGTRLTVL.